This TCR beta chain was captured by sequencing in a study of blood T cell repertoires in COVID-19. Recruitment covered 20 to 25 US areas and drew participants whose ages spanned roughly 18 to 100 years. Per germline, CDR1 SGHNT and CDR2 YYREEE (reference sequence). Trimming at V came to 3 bases and at J to 0 bases, leaving 13 bases not matched to a gene. This CDR3 has 20 residues. The protocol was immunoSEQ multiplex PCR, while the TCRdb copy is restricted to in-frame clones and leaves out a portion. The sample has 200,000 to 250,000 clones; around 88% are singletons. The sequenced sample consisted of PBMCs or T cells enriched from blood (not recorded which). The V gene is TRBV5-4, the J gene TRBJ2-3; 13 bases fit TRBD2. This sequence was found in a woman in her forties or fifties with acute COVID-19. CDR3 sequence (DNA): TGTGCCAGCAGCTCGTCTCTAGGGACTAGCGGGATGGGGAGCACAGATACGCAGTATTTT. Translated, it gives CASSSSLGTSGMGSTDTQYF.